This T cell receptor (beta chain) comes out of a study of PD-1 blockade in classical Hodgkin lymphoma. Method: immunoSEQ multiplex PCR; TCRdb's copy keeps in-frame clones and lacks some. Seen here are roughly 32,000 clones, 90% to 95% observed once, and the top ten hold roughly 0.31%. As to time point: cycle 4 day 1 (C4D1), after 6 weeks of nivolumab. Autologous stem cell transplantation was followed by relapse in every patient, and brentuximab vedotin exposure varied. Purification of CD4+ T cells from thawed PBMCs was performed via magnetic negative selection. The length of the CDR3 is 14 residues. With V trimmed by 5 bases and J by 5 bases, 5 bases remained unmatched. Germline V gives CDR1 MNHEY, CDR2 SVGAGI.

The sequenced sample was CD4+ T cells from blood, obtained before the fourth cycle of nivolumab. The receptor was isolated from a human donor with classical Hodgkin lymphoma. V is TRBV6-5 and J is TRBJ1-1, with 10 bases identical to TRBD1. The CDR3 protein is CASSPGQGWTEAFF. CDR3 nucleotide sequence: TGTGCCAGCAGTCCGGGACAGGGGTGGACTGAAGCTTTCTTT.